The rows below give T cell receptor beta chains drawn from one sample of a study of identical twins. One entry per CDR3 protein, called by TCRdb with MiXCR from the 5' RACE reads. The sample contains nearly 900,000 distinct CDR3 sequences, approximately 13% of which appear only once. These same data were also listed under a study on yellow fever vaccine responses in identical twins.

Sequenced material: PBMCs. The receptors stem from a woman aged 18-29 years in good health. Both conserved end residues are part of each CDR3. The D gene is left open where the match is weak. Some rows have no size entry. The others give once, few or many, or a class for an expanded clone.

abundance	v_gene	d_gene	j_gene	CDR3aa	CDR3nt
once	TRBV18	TRBD2	TRBJ2-1	CASSWTSGDGEQFF	TGTGCCAGCTCATGGACTAGCGGGGACGGTGAGCAGTTCTTC
.	TRBV7-7	.	TRBJ2-2	CASSLEFGGTGELFF	TGTGCCAGCAGCTTAGAGTTTGGGGGCACCGGGGAGCTGTTTTTT
.	TRBV7-6	.	TRBJ1-1	CASSLEQSNTEAFF	TGTGCCAGCAGCTTAGAACAGTCGAACACTGAAGCTTTCTTT
few	TRBV20-1	TRBD2	TRBJ2-1	CSAISSGGTSYNEQFF	TGCAGTGCTATTAGTAGCGGGGGGACCTCCTACAATGAGCAGTTCTTC
.	TRBV24-1	.	TRBJ2-1	CATSDIGLDSYNEQFF	TGTGCCACCAGTGATATAGGTCTGGATTCCTACAATGAGCAGTTCTTC
few	TRBV4-2	TRBD2	TRBJ2-7	CASSQDLLAGPYEQYF	TGTGCCAGCAGCCAAGATCTCCTAGCGGGACCCTACGAGCAGTACTTC
.	TRBV10-3	.	TRBJ1-5	CAISESGGYNQPQHF	TGTGCCATCAGTGAGTCGGGAGGATATAATCAGCCCCAGCATTTT
.	TRBV7-2	.	TRBJ2-1	CASSANAASTYNEQFF	TGTGCCAGCAGCGCAAATGCGGCTAGTACCTACAATGAGCAGTTCTTC
few	TRBV12-3/TRBV12-4	TRBD1	TRBJ1-2	CASSGTGENYGYTF	TGTGCCAGCAGCGGGACAGGGGAGAACTATGGCTACACCTTC
few	TRBV2	.	TRBJ2-2	CASSRGESNTGELFF	TGTGCCAGCTCCCGCGGGGAGTCGAACACCGGGGAGCTGTTTTTT
.	TRBV19	.	TRBJ2-1	CASSPGGGKFDEQFF	TGTGCCAGTAGCCCAGGTGGGGGGAAATTCGATGAGCAGTTCTTC
.	TRBV3-1	TRBD2	TRBJ2-3	CASSPRGSGSDTQYF	TGTGCCAGCAGCCCCCGGGGTAGCGGGAGCGATACGCAGTATTTT
few	TRBV3-1	TRBD2	TRBJ2-1	CASSQGETSGKGPFF	TGTGCCAGCAGCCAAGGTGAGACTAGCGGGAAAGGGCCGTTCTTC
.	TRBV9	TRBD2	TRBJ2-7	CASSPSGDTYEQYF	TGTGCCAGCAGCCCTAGCGGGGACACCTACGAGCAGTACTTC
.	TRBV5-1	TRBD1	TRBJ2-1	CASSMGTGGSYNEQFF	TGCGCCAGCAGCATGGGGACAGGGGGATCCTACAATGAGCAGTTCTTC
.	TRBV5-1	TRBD1	TRBJ2-1	CASSPTLRDRRLANEQFF	TGCGCCAGCAGCCCCACCCTCAGGGACAGGCGCCTTGCGAATGAGCAGTTCTTC
.	TRBV20-1	.	TRBJ1-1	CSAYTWGAFF	TGCAGTGCCTACACCTGGGGAGCTTTCTTT
few	TRBV28	.	TRBJ2-3	CASSLLGPGEADTQYF	TGTGCCAGCAGTTTATTGGGGCCCGGGGAGGCAGATACGCAGTATTTT
many	TRBV12-3/TRBV12-4	.	TRBJ2-7	CASSLGRSRSSYEQYF	TGTGCCAGCAGTTTAGGCAGATCGAGGAGCTCCTACGAGCAGTACTTC
.	TRBV2	.	TRBJ2-1	CASSVGLGLAYNEQFF	TGTGCCAGCAGTGTAGGGTTGGGGCTTGCGTACAATGAGCAGTTCTTC
.	TRBV12-3/TRBV12-4	.	TRBJ1-1	CASSLVSGNQMEAFF	TGTGCCAGCAGTTTGGTTTCAGGGAATCAAATGGAAGCTTTCTTT
few	TRBV5-1	TRBD1	TRBJ2-2	CASSEDGTGTGELFF	TGCGCCAGCAGCGAGGACGGGACAGGCACCGGGGAGCTGTTTTTT
few	TRBV20-1	TRBD2	TRBJ2-1	CSARDPTSGLYNEQFF	TGCAGTGCTAGAGATCCAACTAGCGGGTTGTACAATGAGCAGTTCTTC
few	TRBV21-1	.	TRBJ1-1	CASSKVRGPNTEAFF	TGTGCCAGCAGCAAAGTCCGAGGACCGAACACTGAAGCTTTCTTT